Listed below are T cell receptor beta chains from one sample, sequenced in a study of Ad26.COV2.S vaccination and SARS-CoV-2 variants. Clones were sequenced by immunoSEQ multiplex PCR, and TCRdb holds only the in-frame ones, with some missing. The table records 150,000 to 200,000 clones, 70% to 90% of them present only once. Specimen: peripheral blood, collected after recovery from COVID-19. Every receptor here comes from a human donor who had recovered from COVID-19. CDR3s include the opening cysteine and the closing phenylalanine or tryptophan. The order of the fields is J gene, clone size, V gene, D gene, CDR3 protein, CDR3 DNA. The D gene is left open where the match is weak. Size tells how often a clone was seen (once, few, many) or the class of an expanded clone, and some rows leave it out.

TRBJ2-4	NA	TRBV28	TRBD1	CASRSYRGPVKNIQYF	TGTGCCAGCAGGAGTTACAGGGGACCCGTAAAAAACATTCAGTACTTC
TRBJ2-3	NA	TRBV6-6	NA	CASTGRTDPTDTQYF	TGTGCCAGCACCGGTCGGACGGATCCCACAGATACGCAGTATTTT
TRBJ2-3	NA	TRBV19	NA	CASSIEGGPADTQYF	TGTGCCAGTAGTATAGAGGGGGGGCCGGCAGATACGCAGTATTTT
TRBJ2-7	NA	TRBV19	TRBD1	CASSPRQGDEQYF	TGTGCCAGTAGTCCCCGACAGGGGGACGAGCAGTACTTC
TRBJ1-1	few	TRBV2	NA	CASLGDGNTEAFF	TGTGCCAGTTTGGGGGACGGGAACACTGAAGCTTTCTTT
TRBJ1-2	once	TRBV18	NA	CASHGFINSKDGYTF	TGTGCCAGCCACGGGTTTATTAATTCTAAGGATGGCTACACCTTC
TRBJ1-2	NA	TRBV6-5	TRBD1	CASSPGQGGYGYTF	TGTGCCAGCAGCCCAGGACAGGGTGGCTATGGCTACACCTTC
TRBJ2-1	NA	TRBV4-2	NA	CASSQEKLTYNEQFF	TGTGCCAGCAGCCAAGAAAAGCTGACGTACAATGAGCAGTTCTTC
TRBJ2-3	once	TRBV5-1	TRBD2	CASSFRLAGITDTQYF	TGCGCCAGCAGCTTCCGACTAGCGGGGATCACAGATACGCAGTATTTT
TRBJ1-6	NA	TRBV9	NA	CASSPPDSSYNSPLHF	TGTGCCAGCAGCCCCCCGGACAGCTCCTATAATTCACCCCTCCACTTT
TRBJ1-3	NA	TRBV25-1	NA	CASSTEGRYSGNTIYF	TGTGCCAGCAGTACCGAGGGACGGTACTCTGGAAACACCATATATTTT
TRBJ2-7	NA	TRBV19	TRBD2	CASSPLPSGRSYEQYF	TGTGCCAGTAGTCCCCTTCCTAGCGGGAGGAGCTACGAGCAGTACTTC
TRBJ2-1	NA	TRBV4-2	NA	CASSQGVAEEQFF	TGTGCCAGCAGCCAGGGGGTAGCAGAGGAGCAGTTCTTC
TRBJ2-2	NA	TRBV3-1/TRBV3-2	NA	CASSFTVAGELFF	TGTGCCAGCAGCTTCACAGTTGCCGGGGAGCTGTTTTTT